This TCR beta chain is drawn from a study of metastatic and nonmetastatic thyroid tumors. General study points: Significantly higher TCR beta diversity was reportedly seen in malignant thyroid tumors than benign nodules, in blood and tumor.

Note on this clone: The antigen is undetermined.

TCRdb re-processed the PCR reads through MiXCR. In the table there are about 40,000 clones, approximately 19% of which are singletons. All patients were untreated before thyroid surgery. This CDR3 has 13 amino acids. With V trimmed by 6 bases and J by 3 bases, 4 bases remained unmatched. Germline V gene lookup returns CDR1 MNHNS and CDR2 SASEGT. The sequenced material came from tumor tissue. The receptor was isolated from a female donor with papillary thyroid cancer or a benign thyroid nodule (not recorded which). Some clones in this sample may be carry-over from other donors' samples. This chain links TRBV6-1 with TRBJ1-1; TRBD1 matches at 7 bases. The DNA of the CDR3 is TGTGCCAGCAGCAGACAGGGATACACTGAAGCTTTCTTT. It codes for CASSRQGYTEAFF.